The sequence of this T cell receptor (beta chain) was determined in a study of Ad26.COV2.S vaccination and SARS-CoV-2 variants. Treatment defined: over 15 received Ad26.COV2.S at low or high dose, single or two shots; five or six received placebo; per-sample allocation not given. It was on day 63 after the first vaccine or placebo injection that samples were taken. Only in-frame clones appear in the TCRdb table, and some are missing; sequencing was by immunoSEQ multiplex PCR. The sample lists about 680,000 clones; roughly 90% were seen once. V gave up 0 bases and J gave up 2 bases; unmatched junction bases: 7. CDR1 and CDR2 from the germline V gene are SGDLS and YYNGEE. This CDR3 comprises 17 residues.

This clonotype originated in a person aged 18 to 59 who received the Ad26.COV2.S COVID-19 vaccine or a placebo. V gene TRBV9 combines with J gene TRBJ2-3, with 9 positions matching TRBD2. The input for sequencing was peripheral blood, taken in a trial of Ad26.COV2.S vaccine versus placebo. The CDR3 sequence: CASSVGNSGGYTDTQYF. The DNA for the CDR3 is TGTGCCAGCAGCGTAGGTAATAGCGGGGGATACACAGATACGCAGTATTTT. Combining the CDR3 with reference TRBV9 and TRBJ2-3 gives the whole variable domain DSGVTQTPKHLITATGQRVTLRCSPRSGDLSVYWYQQSLDQGLQFLIQYYNGEERAKGNILERFSAQQFPDLHSELNLSSLELGDSALYFCASSVGNSGGYTDTQYFGPGTRLTVL.